This T cell receptor (beta chain) was sequenced for a study of CD8 T cells in Susac syndrome. Findings and limits, study-wide: By the study's own acknowledgment, its TCR sequencing and HLA analysis included relatively few individuals.

The germline V gene encodes CDR1 LGHDT and CDR2 YNNKEL (reference sequence). The V end was cut by 5 bases, the J end by 4 bases, with 10 bases between. This CDR3 region has 13 residues. RNA in amounts of roughly 0.45 to 1 ug was reverse transcribed with random hexamers. An immunoSEQ multiplex PCR amplified TCR beta CDR3 over 54 Vbeta and 13 Jbeta. TCRdb redid the calling of the immunoSEQ multiplex PCR reads with MiXCR, one entry per CDR3 protein. The profile shows about 170,000 distinct CDR3 sequences, 90% to 95% of them singletons. Comments on this clonotype: What it binds is not known.

The chain employs TRBV3-1 and TRBJ2-3; D gene ambiguous. The source material was CD4+ T cells from PBMCs. The clonotype was recovered from a human donor with multiple sclerosis. DNA of the CDR3: TGTGCCAGCAGCACCCGATCCCCAGATACGCAGTATTTT. Residues: CASSTRSPDTQYF.